The entry below gives a single TCR beta chain sequence along with its context. The antigen remains undetermined. The data belong to a study of identical twins. Findings and caveats of the study: Findings depended on cross-sectional statistics rather than tracking the same donors.

TCRdb re-analysed the 5' RACE reads in MiXCR, keeping a single row per CDR3 protein. The table records roughly 350,000 distinct CDR3 sequences, 9% to 10% of them present only once. V dropped 3 bases and J dropped 5 bases, with 8 bases sitting between them. The CDR3 has 13 amino acids. Per the germline V gene, CDR1 is LNHDA and CDR2 is SQIVND (reference sequence). The chain uses TRBV19 and TRBJ1-5, with D unresolved. The sample comprised naive T cells sorted from blood. The sequence derives from a woman aged 45-65 years in good health. The CDR3 sequence is CASSISDYQPQHF. CDR3 DNA sequence: TGTGCCAGTAGTATTTCCGATTATCAGCCCCAGCATTTT.